One sample yielded the 18 T cell receptor beta chains listed below, sequenced in a study of T cell responses to AZD1222 COVID-19 vaccine. Here immunoSEQ multiplex PCR was the method, and the copy in TCRdb shows in-frame clones only, minus some. The sample consists of around 140,000 clones, 80% to 95% of them appearing once. Sequenced material: peripheral blood, taken 28 days after the second AZD1222 dose. The receptors shown here come from an adult who received the AZD1222 COVID-19 vaccine.

The chain combines TRBV5-1 with TRBJ2-1; D not certain. Trimming took off 2 bases at V and 4 bases at J, with 4 bases between the two ends. In germline, CDR1 is SGHRS, CDR2 YFSETQ. This CDR3 has 12 residues. The CDR3 spells CASSFSYNEQFF. The CDR3 region has the DNA TGCGCCAGCAGCTTTAGTTACAATGAGCAGTTCTTC.

Worth noting for this clone: Other DNA sequences of this sample code for an identical CDR3. V is TRBV5-1 and J is TRBJ2-7, with TRBD1 as a possible D gene (5 bases). The germline V and J ends were trimmed by 0 bases and 1 base, with 5 bases remaining between them. Per germline, CDR1 SGHRS and CDR2 YFSETQ. This CDR3 is 13 amino acids long. The CDR3 bases are TGCGCCAGCAGCTTGGACAGGTCCTACGAGCAGTACTTC. Translated: CASSLDRSYEQYF.

The J gene is TRBJ1-3, the V gene TRBV10-3; possible D gene TRBD1, 5 bases. CDR1 is ENHRY, CDR2 SYGVKD, per germline. The V end was cut by 6 bases, the J end by 4 bases, with 16 bases between. The length of the CDR3 is 15 residues. CDR3: CAIRDIQRGGNTIYF. Written as DNA, the CDR3 is TGTGCCATCAGGGACATACAGAGAGGGGGAAACACCATATATTTT.

The V gene is TRBV27, the J gene TRBJ1-5; no clear D gene. Germline loops: CDR1 MNHEY, CDR2 SMNVEV (reference sequence). The V end lost 3 bases, the J end lost 0 bases, and 3 bases lay between the germline ends. There are 13 residues in the CDR3. This CDR3 reads CASSFYSNQPQHF. The CDR3 DNA reads as TGTGCCAGCAGTTTTTATAGCAATCAGCCCCAGCATTTT.

The chain has TRBV6-5 and TRBJ1-6, with a tentative D call TRBD1 (6 bases). The germline CDR1 and CDR2 sequences are MNHEY and SVGAGI. V was trimmed by 6 bases and J by 10 bases, leaving 16 bases between them. The CDR3 is made up of 14 amino acids. The CDR3 region is CASREGTSRSPLHF. The CDR3, as DNA: TGTGCCAGCAGGGAGGGGACAAGCAGATCACCCCTCCACTTT.

This clone was counted a single time. The chain combines TRBV7-2 with TRBJ2-3; 7 bases agree with TRBD2. The CDR3 sequence is 13 residues long. Germline trimming cut 7 bases from V and 5 bases from J; bases unmatched to any gene: 6. Germline CDR1 and CDR2: SGHTA and FQGNSA. CDR3 nucleotides: TGTGCCAGCAAACGGGACTATCGAGATACGCAGTATTTT. Its protein product is CASKRDYRDTQYF.

The table lists this clone with a count of one. The chain recombines TRBV28 with TRBJ1-3; no definite D call. Per the germline V gene, CDR1 is MDHEN and CDR2 is SYDVKM. This CDR3 comprises 15 residues. Trimming stripped 1 base from V and 4 bases from J, with 11 bases between. CDR3 in amino acids: CASSLYLGSGNTIYF. CDR3 coding DNA: TGTGCCAGCAGTTTATACTTGGGTTCGGGAAACACCATATATTTT.

The chain combines TRBV9 with TRBJ2-4, with a tentative D call TRBD1 (6 bases). The germline CDR1 and CDR2 sequences are SGDLS and YYNGEE. CDR3 length equals 16 residues. V lost 5 bases, J lost 0 bases, and 15 bases lay in between. CDR3 nucleotides: TGTGCCAGCAGTGGATCGGTAGGGGGAGCCAAAAACATTCAGTACTTC. It encodes CASSGSVGGAKNIQYF.

With respect to this clone: One end of the junction does not line up with germline, which may come from a read error. The chain has TRBV11-2 and TRBJ2-7; 10 nucleotides agree with TRBD2. The germline CDR1 and CDR2 sequences are SGHAT and FQNNGV. This CDR3 is built from 16 residues. CDR3 DNA: TGTGCCAGCAGCTTAAGGGGGGGGTTTTCTAGCGGGAGAGGAAGCTTC. It yields the protein CASSLRGGFSSGRGSF.

The J gene is TRBJ1-5, the V gene TRBV10-3; the match to TRBD1 covers 8 bases. With 8 bases clipped from V and 5 bases from J, the junction kept 5 bases outside the gene matches. The CDR3 loop spans 13 amino acids. Germline V CDR1 and CDR2: ENHRY, SYGVKD. The chain's CDR3 is CAIGQGGDQPQHF. CDR3 coding DNA: TGTGCCATCGGACAGGGTGGAGATCAGCCCCAGCATTTT.

The chain has TRBV10-3 and TRBJ2-1; 14 nucleotides line up with TRBD2. This CDR3 spans 17 amino acids. V trimming: 4 bases; J trimming: 1 base; junction bases outside the gene matches: 3. Germline V lookup: CDR1 ENHRY, CDR2 SYGVKD. The CDR3 loop is CAISGTSGRFSYNEQFF. DNA of the CDR3: TGTGCCATCAGTGGGACTAGCGGGAGGTTTTCCTACAATGAGCAGTTCTTC.

V gene TRBV7-3 combines with J gene TRBJ1-6; D remains ambiguous. CDR3 size: 17 residues. Germline lookup yields CDR1 SGHTA and CDR2 FQGTGA. V was pared by 1 base and J by 5 bases, with 15 bases between. The CDR3 bases are TGTGCCAGCAGCTTAAACGGAGGCGGACCAAATAATTCACCCCTCCACTTT. Residues: CASSLNGGGPNNSPLHF.

V usage is TRBV5-1 and J usage is TRBJ2-2, with TRBD2 as a possible D gene (6 bases). The CDR3 length is 16 residues. V dropped 4 bases and J dropped 1 base, with 14 bases sitting between them. Germline V CDR1 and CDR2: SGHRS, YFSETQ. The CDR3: CASSLRGAGNTGELFF. The CDR3 DNA sequence: TGCGCCAGCAGCCTTCGGGGAGCGGGGAACACCGGGGAGCTGTTTTTT.

The chain links TRBV18 to TRBJ1-1; 10 bases line up with TRBD1. Trimming took 6 bases from V and 5 from J; bases not matched to a gene: 6. This CDR3 spans 14 amino acids. The germline V gene has CDR1 KGHSH and CDR2 LQKENI. The CDR3 sequence: CASSPGQGETEAFF. The CDR3 DNA reads TGTGCCAGCTCCCCCGGACAGGGGGAAACTGAAGCTTTCTTT.

This CDR3 reads CASSLDGSGKETQYF. The CDR3 DNA follows: TGTGCCAGCAGCCTAGATGGTTCAGGGAAAGAGACCCAGTACTTC. The chain couples TRBV7-9 to TRBJ2-5, with D possibly matching TRBD1 (5 bases). CDR1 is SEHNR, CDR2 FQNEAQ, per germline (reference sequence). CDR3 length: 15 amino acids. V lost 5 bases and J lost 3, with 16 bases in between.

The rearrangement joins TRBV19 to TRBJ2-1; D remains unclear. The CDR3 is 14 amino acids. The ends were cut back, 0 bases at V and 12 bases at J, with 15 bases in the middle. Germline lookup yields CDR1 LNHDA and CDR2 SQIVND (reference sequence). The CDR3 sequence is CASSIEPQVRGQFF. CDR3 in DNA: TGTGCCAGTAGTATAGAACCCCAGGTGCGCGGGCAGTTCTTC.

This sequence joins TRBV7-9 and TRBJ1-3; D not certain. The CDR3 spans 12 residues. Trimming took off 5 bases at V and 7 bases at J, with 9 bases between the two ends. Germline V gives CDR1 SEHNR, CDR2 FQNEAQ (reference sequence). DNA for the CDR3: TGTGCCAGCAGCCCCCCATGGAACACCATATATTTT. Translated: CASSPPWNTIYF.

The V gene is TRBV27, the J gene TRBJ2-3, with 10 bases that match TRBD2. Germline V gene data show CDR1 as MNHEY and CDR2 as SMNVEV (reference sequence). V shed 7 bases, J shed 5 bases, and the junction held 9 bases outside the gene matches. The CDR3 covers 15 residues. In DNA form, the CDR3 reads TGTGCCAGCACCCCTAGCGGGAGAGCCAGAGATACGCAGTATTTT. Protein product: CASTPSGRARDTQYF.